A selection of T cell receptor beta chains follows, all from one sample in a study of T cells in localized non-small cell lung cancer. The protocol was immunoSEQ multiplex PCR, while the TCRdb copy is restricted to in-frame clones and leaves out a portion. The profile covers around 20,000 clones, with 80% to 90% appearing a single time and roughly 1.1% taken by the ten largest. The material was peripheral blood, obtained before any cancer treatment. The receptors were gathered from a woman aged 35 to 69 with stage I lung adenocarcinoma. Both conserved end residues are part of each CDR3. The D gene is left open where the match is weak. Size tells how often a clone was seen (once, few, many) or the class of an expanded clone, and some rows leave it out.

CASSVGTVQETQYF	TGTGCCAGCAGCGTAGGGACAGTACAAGAGACCCAGTACTTC	NA	TRBV9	TRBJ2-5	14	NA
CASSPRGTVSGNTIYF	TGTGCCAGCTCACCACGGGGAACCGTCTCTGGAAACACCATATATTTT	NA	TRBV18	TRBJ1-3	16	NA
CASSPTGVMFGEQYF	TGTGCCAGCAGCCCGACAGGGGTGATGTTTGGCGAGCAGTACTTC	NA	TRBV11-1	TRBJ2-7	15	TRBD1
CASSLAGGFETQYF	TGTGCCAGCAGTCTAGCGGGGGGGTTTGAGACCCAGTACTTC	NA	TRBV2	TRBJ2-5	14	TRBD2
CASSLVLAEANEKLFF	TGTGCCAGCAGCTTAGTTTTGGCGGAGGCTAATGAAAAACTGTTTTTT	NA	TRBV11-3	TRBJ1-4	16	NA
CASSSRLAETGELFF	TGCGCCAGCAGCTCACGACTAGCGGAGACCGGGGAGCTGTTTTTT	NA	TRBV5-1	TRBJ2-2	15	TRBD2
CASSPGQENTEAFF	TGTGCCAGCAGCCCGGGACAGGAGAACACTGAAGCTTTCTTT	NA	TRBV6-4	TRBJ1-1	14	TRBD1
CASSLGGIGRRYSGNTIYF	TGTGCCAGCAGCTTAGGGGGTATAGGACGGCGGTACTCTGGAAACACCATATATTTT	NA	TRBV7-8	TRBJ1-3	19	NA
CASSQDREGVRVNEQFF	TGCGCCAGCAGCCAAGACAGGGAGGGTGTTAGGGTGAATGAGCAGTTCTTC	NA	TRBV4-1	TRBJ2-1	17	TRBD2
CASRGDSGNTIYF	TGCGCCAGCAGGGGGGACAGTGGAAACACCATATATTTT	NA	TRBV10-1	TRBJ1-3	13	TRBD1
CAWGWTRGNTIYF	TGTGCCTGGGGATGGACGCGGGGAAACACCATATATTTT	NA	TRBV30	TRBJ1-3	13	NA
CASSPQGTLTNVVVAF	TGTGCCAGCTCACCACAGGGGACTCTTACTAACGTAGTTGTCGCCTTC	NA	TRBV18	TRBJ1-2	16	NA
CASRKIPSSGADTQYF	TGTGCCAGCAGAAAGATCCCTAGCTCCGGGGCAGATACGCAGTATTTT	NA	TRBV7-6	TRBJ2-3	16	NA
CASSSRPGFQGYTF	TGTGCCAGCAGCTCGCGCCCGGGGTTCCAGGGCTACACCTTC	once	TRBV7-8	TRBJ1-2	14	NA
CASSSTLAGVTDTQYF	TGTGCCAGCAGTTCAACCCTAGCGGGGGTCACAGATACGCAGTATTTT	NA	TRBV5-4	TRBJ2-3	16	TRBD2
CASSPRDTAYEQYF	TGTGCCAGCAGCCCCCGGGACACAGCCTACGAGCAGTACTTC	NA	TRBV7-8	TRBJ2-7	14	NA
CASSLYGQGGHNEQFF	TGTGCCAGCAGTTTATACGGACAGGGGGGTCACAATGAGCAGTTCTTC	NA	TRBV28	TRBJ2-1	16	TRBD1
CASSPGGGPLTDTQYF	TGCGCCAGCAGCCCCGGGGGGGGGCCTTTGACAGATACGCAGTATTTT	NA	TRBV4-1	TRBJ2-3	16	TRBD2
CASSLAGSTYEQYF	TGTGCCAGCAGCTTGGCAGGCAGTACCTACGAGCAGTACTTC	NA	TRBV5-5	TRBJ2-7	14	NA
CASSLMLPGSPLHF	TGTGCCAGCAGCTTAATGTTACCGGGATCACCCCTCCACTTT	NA	TRBV7-9	TRBJ1-6	14	NA
CASSLARYEAFF	TGTGCCAGCAGCTTAGCGAGGTATGAAGCTTTCTTT	NA	TRBV7-9	TRBJ1-1	12	NA
CASSVGQGRWRGSNEQFF	TGTGCCAGCAGCGTAGGTCAGGGAAGGTGGCGGGGAAGCAATGAGCAGTTCTTC	NA	TRBV9	TRBJ2-1	18	NA
CASSAETSGVAGELFF	TGTGCCAGCAGCGCCGAGACTAGCGGGGTGGCCGGGGAGCTGTTTTTT	NA	TRBV11-3	TRBJ2-2	16	TRBD2
CASSLSTSTGGTQYF	TGTGCCAGCAGCTTAAGTACGTCTACAGGGGGGACGCAGTATTTT	NA	TRBV7-3	TRBJ2-3	15	TRBD1
CASSLGGQQNEQFF	TGTGCTAGCAGCTTAGGGGGACAGCAAAATGAGCAGTTCTTC	NA	TRBV7-7	TRBJ2-1	14	TRBD1
CAGQNEQFF	TGTGCCGGCCAGAATGAGCAGTTCTTC	NA	TRBV6-8	TRBJ2-1	9	NA
CASSQTGGPYNEQFF	TGCGCCAGCAGCCAGACGGGGGGGCCCTACAATGAGCAGTTCTTC	once	TRBV4-3	TRBJ2-1	15	TRBD2
CASSIGGSNQPQHF	TGTGCCAGCAGCATAGGGGGGAGCAATCAGCCCCAGCATTTT	NA	TRBV9	TRBJ1-5	14	NA
CASSLIYTGELFF	TGTGCCAGCAGTTTGATTTACACCGGGGAGCTGTTTTTT	NA	TRBV6-6	TRBJ2-2	13	NA
CASSQGLAGNEQFF	TGCGCCAGCAGCCAAGGACTAGCGGGAAATGAGCAGTTCTTC	NA	TRBV4-3	TRBJ2-1	14	TRBD2
CASSGGFLAQSEQFF	TGTGCCAGCAGTGGGGGGTTTCTAGCCCAAAGTGAGCAGTTCTTC	NA	TRBV25-1	TRBJ2-1	15	NA
CASSLWIKPSISYNEQFF	TGTGCCAGCAGTTTATGGATTAAGCCTAGTATATCCTACAATGAGCAGTTCTTC	NA	TRBV27	TRBJ2-1	18	NA
CASSQGGFSNEKLFF	TGCGCCAGCAGCCAAGGGGGTTTCTCTAATGAAAAACTGTTTTTT	NA	TRBV4-1	TRBJ1-4	15	NA
CASSQDRGPYEQYF	TGCGCCAGCAGCCAAGACAGGGGCCCCTACGAGCAGTACTTC	medium-sized	TRBV4-3	TRBJ2-7	14	NA
CATSIAGLNNEQFF	TGTGCCACCAGCATAGCGGGGCTCAACAATGAGCAGTTCTTC	NA	TRBV15	TRBJ2-1	14	TRBD2
CATTRDRNTEAFF	TGTGCCACTACCCGGGACAGAAACACTGAAGCTTTCTTT	once	TRBV19	TRBJ1-1	13	TRBD1
CASSFGGRLRETQYF	TGTGCCAGCAGTTTCGGGGGCCGCTTGAGGGAGACCCAGTACTTC	once	TRBV6-6	TRBJ2-5	15	NA
CASSRRTSGEGEQFF	TGTGCCAGCAGCCGACGGACTAGCGGGGAAGGTGAGCAGTTCTTC	NA	TRBV11-3	TRBJ2-1	15	TRBD2
CASRRTTGNTIYF	TGTGCCAGCCGCCGGACAACTGGAAACACCATATATTTT	NA	TRBV11-2	TRBJ1-3	13	NA
CASSPQRDRAGNTIYF	TGTGCCAGCAGCCCACAGAGGGACAGGGCTGGAAACACCATATATTTT	NA	TRBV7-9	TRBJ1-3	16	TRBD1